This T cell receptor beta chain was recovered during a study of radiotherapy plus CTLA-4 blockade in lung cancer. Study-wide findings and caveats: Per reports, early blood T cell clone dynamics, plus interferon-beta, forecast response most strongly.

A note on this clone: Its antigen is still unknown.

It was focal radiation plus CTLA-4 blockade with ipilimumab that patients with chemo-refractory metastatic non-small-cell lung cancer received. Trimming pared 5 bases from V and 4 bases from J, leaving 15 bases between. The CDR3 runs to 14 residues. The germline CDR1 and CDR2 sequences are SGHTA and FQGNSA. Data came from immunoSEQ multiplex PCR; TCRdb stores just in-frame clones and leaves some out. The sample has 40,000 or so clones, 63% seen once. The sequencing used peripheral blood, collected from a patient treated with radiotherapy plus ipilimumab. The chain is built from TRBV7-2 and TRBJ2-7, with D maybe TRBD1 (5 bases). The source of this sequence is a human donor with non-small cell lung cancer who had a partial response to radiotherapy plus ipilimumab. The CDR3 loop is CASSPGYTPYEQYF. CDR3 DNA: TGTGCCAGCAGCCCAGGGTATACGCCATACGAGCAGTACTTC.